This is a list of T cell receptor beta chains from one sample in a study of cytomegalovirus exposure and HLA in healthy donors. Measured with immunoSEQ multiplex PCR; TCRdb has only the in-frame clones, and not every one. The sample shows 110,000 or so clones, roughly 15% of them seen only once. The sequencing input was PBMCs. The receptors originated from a female donor in good health and CMV-seronegative. The CDR3 runs from the conserved cysteine through the conserved F or W. The order of the fields is V gene, D gene, clone size, J gene, CDR3 DNA, CDR3 protein. A D gene is named only where the DNA matches it firmly. A row's size may be missing; if present it is once, few, many or a size class.

>TRBV5-6|TRBD1|NA|TRBJ1-2
TGTGCCAGCAGCCGGACAGGGTGGGATGGCTACACCTTC
CASSRTGWDGYTF
>TRBV28|NA|few|TRBJ1-1
TGTGCCAGCAGTCCACCTGGGGGGAGCATGAACACTGAAGCTTTCTTT
CASSPPGGSMNTEAFF
>TRBV9|TRBD2|NA|TRBJ2-2
TGTGCCAGCAGCGAGACTAGCGGGGGGTCCGCGAACACCGGGGAGCTGTTTTTT
CASSETSGGSANTGELFF
>TRBV14|TRBD2|few|TRBJ2-1
TGTGCCAGCAGCCAAGATTGGGGCGCGGGGGGCTCCTACAATGAGCAGTTCTTC
CASSQDWGAGGSYNEQFF
>TRBV7-6|NA|NA|TRBJ2-7
TGTGCCAGCAGCTTAGAGGCGGGGATCTACGAGCAGTACTTC
CASSLEAGIYEQYF
>TRBV7-2|TRBD2|few|TRBJ2-7
TGTGCCAGCAGCTTAGAAACTAGCGGGGGGGTCCCGCCCTACGAGCAGTACTTC
CASSLETSGGVPPYEQYF
>TRBV4-1|NA|NA|TRBJ2-7
TGCGCCAGCAGCCAAGATCCCAGGCCCGGCTACGAGCAGTACTTC
CASSQDPRPGYEQYF
>TRBV30|TRBD1|NA|TRBJ1-2
TGTGCCTGGAGATTCAGGGGGACTGGCTACACCTTC
CAWRFRGTGYTF
>TRBV7-2|NA|NA|TRBJ1-5
TGTGCCAGCAGCTACGCGGAGGATCAGCCCCAGCATTTT
CASSYAEDQPQHF
>TRBV4-3|TRBD2|NA|TRBJ2-1
TGCGCCAGCAGCCAAGTGGAGGGAGGGAGGTCCTACAATGAGCAGTTCTTC
CASSQVEGGRSYNEQFF
>TRBV9|TRBD2|NA|TRBJ2-3
TGTGCCAGCAGCGGCAGCGGGGGGGCGACAGATACGCAGTATTTT
CASSGSGGATDTQYF
>TRBV2|TRBD2|NA|TRBJ2-1
TGTGCCAGCAGTGAAGCAGCTAGCGGGAGCTACAATGAGCAGTTCTTC
CASSEAASGSYNEQFF
>TRBV19|NA|few|TRBJ2-7
TGTGCCAGTAGTATGGCGCAGGGGGGTGGATTTAGCTACGAGCAGTACTTC
CASSMAQGGGFSYEQYF
>TRBV5-4|TRBD2|NA|TRBJ2-2
TGTGCCAGCAGCTCGAAACTCGCGGGAGGGCAGGCCGGGGAGCTGTTTTTT
CASSSKLAGGQAGELFF
>TRBV1|NA|NA|TRBJ2-1
TGCACCAGCACTCCGGACCTAGCCTGGTTCACCTACAATGAGCAGTTCTTC
CTSTPDLAWFTYNEQFF
>TRBV23-1|TRBD1|NA|TRBJ1-2
TGCGCCAGCCGGTGGACAGGGCGTGACTATGGCTACACCTTC
CASRWTGRDYGYTF
>TRBV6-5|TRBD1|NA|TRBJ1-1
TGTGCCAGCAGTTCAGTCCGACAGGGGATGAACACTGAAGCTTTCTTT
CASSSVRQGMNTEAFF
>TRBV4-1|TRBD2|NA|TRBJ2-7
TGCGCCAGCAGCCAAGGACTAGCGGGAAACTACGAGCAGTACTTC
CASSQGLAGNYEQYF
>TRBV23-1|TRBD2|NA|TRBJ2-1
TGCGCCAGCAGTCAACCGGGACTAGATCATGGAGATCAGTTCTTC
CASSQPGLDHGDQFF
>TRBV7-2|NA|few|TRBJ1-2
TGTGCCAGCAGCTTAGAAGCGACGGTAAACTATGGCTACACCTTC
CASSLEATVNYGYTF
>TRBV14|NA|NA|TRBJ1-3
TGTGCCAGCAGCCAATTCAGCAGACAGCTATCTGGAAACACCATATATTTT
CASSQFSRQLSGNTIYF
>TRBV7-2|TRBD2|few|TRBJ2-3
TGTGCCAGCAGCTTAGGGACTAGCGGGGGAACAGATACGCAGTATTTT
CASSLGTSGGTDTQYF
>TRBV19|TRBD1|few|TRBJ1-1
TGTGCCAGCCTGGGACAGGGGGGTGTCGACACTGAAGCTTTCTTT
CASLGQGGVDTEAFF
>TRBV5-1|NA|few|TRBJ2-2
TGCGCCAGCAGGTTAGGGGTTACCGGGGAGCTGTTTTTT
CASRLGVTGELFF
>TRBV13|NA|few|TRBJ1-4
TGTGCCAGCAGCTTAGCCCAGGGTGAAAAACTGTTTTTT
CASSLAQGEKLFF
>TRBV2|TRBD2|NA|TRBJ2-3
TGTGCCCCTAGCGGGGGGGCGACAGATACGCAGTATTTT
CAPSGGATDTQYF
>TRBV6-5|TRBD1|few|TRBJ1-2
TGTGCCAGCAGTCGAAGGGACAGCCAATATGGCTACACCTTC
CASSRRDSQYGYTF
>TRBV27|TRBD1|NA|TRBJ2-1
TGTGCCAGCACCAAGCTGAGGGACAGGGGCAATGAGCAGTTCTTC
CASTKLRDRGNEQFF
>TRBV5-8|NA|NA|TRBJ1-5
TGTGCCAGCAGCTTGGGAAGCAAACTCAATCAGCCCCAGCATTTT
CASSLGSKLNQPQHF
>TRBV5-1|TRBD2|NA|TRBJ2-7
TGCGCCAGCAGCTCCGCCAGGACTAGCGGGGTCCCCTACGAGCAGTACTTC
CASSSARTSGVPYEQYF
>TRBV2|TRBD1|NA|TRBJ1-5
TGTGCCGGCAGAGGACAGGGCAATCAGCCCCAGCATTTT
CAGRGQGNQPQHF
>TRBV6-1|TRBD1|NA|TRBJ1-5
TGTGCCAGCAGTGAGACAGGGGGAGGCAATCAGCCCCAGCATTTT
CASSETGGGNQPQHF
>TRBV30|NA|NA|TRBJ1-4
TGTGCCTGGAGTGTACATTGGGGGGGTAATGAAAAACTGTTTTTT
CAWSVHWGGNEKLFF
>TRBV5-1|TRBD1|NA|TRBJ2-7
TGCGCCAGCAGCCCAGGGGGCGCCTCCTACGAGCAGTACTTC
CASSPGGASYEQYF
>TRBV4-3|NA|few|TRBJ1-1
TGCGCCAGCAGCCTCAACCCAGGTGGGCAGTCTGAAGCTTTCTTT
CASSLNPGGQSEAFF
>TRBV5-1|TRBD2|NA|TRBJ2-4
TGCGCCAGCAGCCCGGGGGGTTTAGGGAAAAACATTCAGTACTTC
CASSPGGLGKNIQYF
>TRBV7-9|TRBD1|NA|TRBJ1-2
TGTGCCAGCAGCCCGGGGGGACAGGGACACTATGGCTACACCTTC
CASSPGGQGHYGYTF
>TRBV19|NA|few|TRBJ1-2
TGTGCCAGTAGTCCAGAATACGGGGTACTTAACTATGGCTACACCTTC
CASSPEYGVLNYGYTF
>TRBV7-9|NA|once|TRBJ2-5
TGTGCCAGCAGCCCGCAACGGACAGTACTCCAAGAGACCCAGTACTTC
CASSPQRTVLQETQYF
>TRBV11-2|TRBD1|few|TRBJ1-2
TGTGCCAGCAGCTTAGTTGCGACAGGGGTTGGCTACACCTTC
CASSLVATGVGYTF
>TRBV19|TRBD1|few|TRBJ2-2
TGTGCCAGTAACCTACAGGGGGCTGGCGGGGAGCTGTTTTTT
CASNLQGAGGELFF
>TRBV5-1|NA|few|TRBJ1-1
TGCGCCAGCAGCTTCAGGGGCGACCTTGAAGCTTTCTTT
CASSFRGDLEAFF
>TRBV7-3|NA|few|TRBJ2-2
TGTGCCAGCAGCCGTCGGGGTACCGGGGAGCTGTTTTTT
CASSRRGTGELFF
>TRBV29-1|TRBD2|few|TRBJ2-5
TGCAGCGTGGGGACGGGAGGACAAGAGACCCAGTACTTC
CSVGTGGQETQYF
>TRBV27|NA|NA|TRBJ2-7
TGTGCCAGCAGAACCCGAACAGGAACCAACATTCACCCCTACGAGCAGTACTTC
CASRTRTGTNIHPYEQYF
>TRBV7-2|NA|NA|TRBJ2-7
TGTGCCAGCAGCTTAGTCGAGGGTTCCTACGAGCAGTACTTC
CASSLVEGSYEQYF